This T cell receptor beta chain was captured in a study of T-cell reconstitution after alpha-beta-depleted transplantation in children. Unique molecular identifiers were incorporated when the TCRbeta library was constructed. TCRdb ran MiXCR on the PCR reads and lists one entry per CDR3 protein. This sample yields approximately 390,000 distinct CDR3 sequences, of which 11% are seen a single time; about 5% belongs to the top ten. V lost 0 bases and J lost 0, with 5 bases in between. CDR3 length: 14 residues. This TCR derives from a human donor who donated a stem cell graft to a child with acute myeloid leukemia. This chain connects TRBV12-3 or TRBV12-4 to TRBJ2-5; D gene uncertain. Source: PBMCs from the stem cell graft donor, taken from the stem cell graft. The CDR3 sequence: CASSLAPYQETQYF. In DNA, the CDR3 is TGTGCCAGCAGTTTAGCTCCATACCAAGAGACCCAGTACTTC.